This TCR beta chain was found in a study of CD8 T cells in ankylosing spondylitis. Scientists made TCR beta libraries using quantitative 5'-RACE with molecular barcodes. One entry per CDR3 protein, called by TCRdb with MiXCR from the 5' RACE reads. The repertoire holds about 420,000 distinct CDR3 sequences, with about 20% as singletons. Whole-study results and caveats: Eight or nine highly homologous variants formed a TCR beta motif that appeared characteristic of ankylosing spondylitis blood.

V gave up 6 bases and J gave up 0 bases; unmatched junction bases: 12. The germline CDR1 and CDR2 sequences are SQVTM and ANQGSEA. This CDR3 contains 17 residues. About this clonotype: Its antigen is not known.

The specimen sequenced was blood, either unsorted or a sorted T cell fraction (not recorded which). The rearrangement joins TRBV29-1 to TRBJ2-1; 9 bases map to TRBD1. This clonotype was obtained from a male donor with ankylosing spondylitis. This chain's CDR3 is CSVLGQGLSSSYNEQFF. DNA of the CDR3: TGCAGCGTGCTTGGACAGGGGCTATCAAGCTCCTACAATGAGCAGTTCTTC.